This passage covers 26 T cell receptor beta chains from one sample sequenced in a study of shared clonotypes between healthy human individuals. Clones were sequenced by immunoSEQ multiplex PCR, and TCRdb holds only the in-frame ones, with some missing. This sample carries about half a million clones, around 74% of them seen once, and the ten largest clones take roughly 13%. Sequencing used PBMCs. The source of these receptors is a woman between 40 and 55 years old in good health. Some clones in this sample may be carry-over from other donors' samples.

This clone was detected many times. The chain recombines TRBV10-3 with TRBJ2-5; D unresolved. Per the germline V gene, CDR1 is ENHRY and CDR2 is SYGVKD. V was shortened by 3 bases and J by 1 base, with 9 bases between the two germline ends. This CDR3 spans 14 amino acids. This chain's CDR3 is CAISEGRSQETQYF. For the CDR3, the DNA is TGTGCCATCAGTGAAGGCAGAAGCCAAGAGACCCAGTACTTC.

This clone was counted between two and nine times. The chain combines TRBV6-5 with TRBJ2-1; 10 nucleotides match TRBD1. CDR1 and CDR2 (germline): MNHEY, SVGAGI. This CDR3 contains 15 residues. V shed 2 bases, J shed 6 bases, and the junction held 4 bases outside the gene matches. The CDR3 region has the DNA TGTGCCAGCAGTTACCCCGGGACAGGGGTCAATGAGCAGTTCTTC. Encoded protein: CASSYPGTGVNEQFF.

The chain is built from TRBV5-6 and TRBJ2-1; 10 bases align to TRBD2. Germline V gene data show CDR1 as SGHDT and CDR2 as YYEEEE. There are 18 residues in the CDR3. V gave up 0 bases and J gave up 3 bases; unmatched junction bases: 9. The CDR3 loop is CASSLAGASGSLYNEQFF. The CDR3 DNA reads as TGTGCCAGCAGCTTGGCCGGGGCTAGCGGGAGCCTCTACAATGAGCAGTTCTTC.

This chain uses TRBV18 with TRBJ2-4, with D tentatively TRBD2 (6 bases). V was pared by 0 bases and J by 7 bases, with 10 bases between. The CDR3 extends over 14 amino acids. Germline lookup yields CDR1 KGHSH and CDR2 LQKENI. CDR3 residues: CASSPPTRENIQYF. CDR3 sequence (DNA): TGTGCCAGCTCACCACCTACCCGGGAGAACATTCAGTACTTC.

DNA of the CDR3: TGTGCCAGCATTCAAGGGGGCTGGAACACTGAAGCTTTCTTT. This gives the protein CASIQGGWNTEAFF. This rearrangement joins TRBV28 to TRBJ1-1; 7 nucleotides agree with TRBD1. Per the germline V gene, CDR1 is MDHEN and CDR2 is SYDVKM. The CDR3 extends over 14 amino acids. The V gene end was trimmed by 7 bases and the J gene end by 1 base; junction bases not matched to a gene: 6.

This clone has only a few counts. V usage is TRBV5-6 and J usage is TRBJ2-2; D uncertain. The germline gives CDR1 SGHDT, CDR2 YYEEEE. Trimming left V 4 bases short and J 0 bases short, with 13 bases between. The CDR3 totals 16 residues. CDR3 in DNA: TGTGCCAGCAGCCCGGACGGACCCGCGAACACCGGGGAGCTGTTTTTT. This codes for CASSPDGPANTGELFF.

CDR3 region: CSVESWAGRETQYF. The CDR3 nucleotides are TGCAGCGTTGAATCGTGGGCAGGGAGGGAGACCCAGTACTTC. V is TRBV29-1 and J is TRBJ2-5; possible D gene TRBD2, 6 bases. Germline CDR1 and CDR2: SQVTM and ANQGSEA. This CDR3 comprises 14 residues. V was cut by 2 bases and J by 5 bases, with 15 bases left in between.

The V gene is TRBV5-1, the J gene TRBJ2-5, with 8 bases identical to TRBD1. The CDR3 sequence is 14 residues long. Germline V gives CDR1 SGHRS, CDR2 YFSETQ. Germline trimming cut 0 bases from V and 5 bases from J; bases unmatched to any gene: 3. CDR3 amino acids: CASSLEQGVETQYF. The DNA for the CDR3 is TGCGCCAGCAGCTTGGAACAGGGGGTTGAGACCCAGTACTTC.

The chain is built from TRBV7-3 and TRBJ1-1; D is unclear. Trimming removed 8 bases at V and 0 bases at J, with 10 bases between. This CDR3 contains 13 residues. Looked up from germline, CDR1 is SGHTA and CDR2 is FQGTGA. As DNA, the CDR3 is TGTGCCAGCGCTTTTTTTGTGAACACTGAAGCTTTCTTT. Residues: CASAFFVNTEAFF. Full variable domain (outside the CDR3, taken from reference TRBV7-3 and TRBJ1-1): GAGVSQTPSNKVTEKGKYVELRCDPISGHTALYWYRQSLGQGPEFLIYFQGTGAADDSGLPNDRFFAVRPEGSVSTLKIQRTERGDSAVYLCASAFFVNTEAFFGQGTRLTVV.

V is TRBV28 and J is TRBJ2-5; D is perhaps TRBD2 (5 bases). The CDR3 contains 15 residues. V was pared by 7 bases and J by 1 base, with 16 bases between. CDR1 is MDHEN and CDR2 is SYDVKM in the germline V gene. The CDR3 protein is CASNPSRGGQETQYF. In DNA form, the CDR3 reads TGTGCCAGCAACCCTAGCCGTGGCGGCCAAGAGACCCAGTACTTC.

This chain uses TRBV10-3 with TRBJ2-7; 11 nucleotides align to TRBD2. J was trimmed by 0 bases and V by 3 bases; bases with no gene match: 4. CDR3 length: 16 amino acids. The germline gives CDR1 ENHRY, CDR2 SYGVKD. Here the CDR3 DNA reads TGTGCCATCAGTGAACGACTAGCGGGAAGCTCCTACGAGCAGTACTTC. As protein: CAISERLAGSSYEQYF.

The chain carries TRBV7-8 and TRBJ2-7; 8 bases fit TRBD2. Germline CDR1 is SGHVS and CDR2 is FQNEAQ. This CDR3 region has 14 residues. Unmatched junction bases numbered 11, after V lost 7 bases and J lost 6 bases. This chain's CDR3 is CASTYWDREGEQYF. The CDR3 DNA is TGTGCCAGCACCTACTGGGACCGGGAGGGCGAGCAGTACTTC.

The chain employs TRBV9 and TRBJ2-7; D is perhaps TRBD1 or TRBD2 (5 bases each). The CDR3 loop spans 15 amino acids. V lost 4 bases, J lost 5 bases, and 19 bases lay in between. Per the germline V gene, CDR1 is SGDLS and CDR2 is YYNGEE. CDR3 nucleotide sequence: TGTGCCAGCAGCCCTCAGGTGGGACCGACCCACGAGCAGTACTTC. Protein sequence: CASSPQVGPTHEQYF.

The J gene is TRBJ2-3, the V gene TRBV5-1, with TRBD1 as a possible D gene (6 bases). The V gene's germline CDR1 is SGHRS and CDR2 YFSETQ. The V end lost 5 bases, the J end lost 4 bases, and 11 bases lay between the germline ends. The CDR3 is 13 residues long. The CDR3 reads CASRPTGPDTQYF. CDR3 coding DNA: TGCGCCAGCAGGCCTACAGGGCCAGATACGCAGTATTTT.

V is TRBV25-1 and J is TRBJ2-5; D not resolved. The germline gives CDR1 MGHDK, CDR2 SYGVNS. This CDR3 region has 15 residues. V lost 2 bases and J lost 5, with 15 bases in between. In nucleotides, the CDR3 is TGTGCCAGCAGTGAAGTTCAGAGTAGTGGGGAGACCCAGTACTTC. Encoded protein: CASSEVQSSGETQYF.

The chain joins TRBV6-6 to TRBJ2-2; unclear D gene. In germline, CDR1 is MNHNY, CDR2 SVGAGI (reference sequence). V lost 6 bases and J lost 2, with 10 bases in between. The CDR3 consists of 14 residues. The CDR3 DNA reads as TGTGCCAGCAGCCAACCCACCAACACCGGGGAGCTGTTTTTT. Translating gives CASSQPTNTGELFF.

This clone was picked up a small number of times. This chain connects TRBV27 to TRBJ2-7; a weak D match, TRBD1 (5 bases). Trimming took off 3 bases at V and 1 base at J, with 13 bases between the two ends. CDR1 and CDR2 (germline): MNHEY, SMNVEV (reference sequence). CDR3 size: 15 residues. CDR3 loop: CASSFPPDSSYEQYF. CDR3 coding DNA: TGTGCCAGCAGTTTCCCTCCCGACAGTTCCTACGAGCAGTACTTC.

The gene calls are TRBV7-3 and TRBJ2-2; maybe TRBD1 (5 bases). Trimming took 5 bases from V and 3 from J, leaving 16 bases between them. This CDR3 has 16 amino acids. CDR1 and CDR2 (germline): SGHTA, FQGTGA. The CDR3 here is CASSPGRQGHTGELFF. For the CDR3, the DNA is TGTGCCAGCAGCCCAGGGCGGCAGGGCCACACCGGGGAGCTGTTTTTT.

This chain connects TRBV2 to TRBJ2-6; D gene uncertain. The V end was cut by 3 bases, the J end by 0 bases, with 15 bases between. This CDR3 has 18 residues. Germline V gene sequence: CDR1 SNHLY, CDR2 FYNNEI. DNA of the CDR3: TGTGCCAGCAGTGACCAGAAACTCTTCCTCTCTGGGGCCAACGTCCTGACTTTC. Translating gives CASSDQKLFLSGANVLTF. Supplemented by reference TRBV2 and TRBJ2-6, the full variable domain reads EPEVTQTPSHQVTQMGQEVILRCVPISNHLYFYWYRQILGQKVEFLVSFYNNEISEKSEIFDDQFSVERPDGSNFTLKIRSTKLEDSAMYFCASSDQKLFLSGANVLTFGAGSRLTVL.

The chain employs TRBV6-1 and TRBJ2-5; 9 bases match TRBD1. V dropped 4 bases and J dropped 2; count of bases not matched to a gene: 5. The CDR3 covers 15 residues. CDR1 is MNHNS and CDR2 is SASEGT in the germline V gene. The CDR3 DNA reads TGTGCCAGCAGTGCGGACAGGGGAACACAAGAGACCCAGTACTTC. Residues: CASSADRGTQETQYF.

For this clone: With a much larger clone just one base away, this may be a read error. This same CDR3 is encoded by further DNA sequences in the sample. The J gene is TRBJ2-7, the V gene TRBV7-2, with D possibly being TRBD1 or TRBD2 (5 bases each). The CDR3 runs to 14 residues. In germline, CDR1 is SGHTA, CDR2 FQGNSA. Deletions cut 4 bases from V and 2 bases from J, with 12 bases between. The CDR3 reads CASSSRDGAYEQYF. The DNA of the CDR3 is TGTGCCAGCAGCTCCCGGGACGGCGCCTACGAGCAGTACTTC.

The chain is built from TRBV18 and TRBJ2-4; 8 bases map to TRBD1. V was clipped by 3 bases and J by 7 bases; unmatched bases: 8. Looked up from germline, CDR1 is KGHSH and CDR2 is LQKENI. This CDR3 is built from 15 residues. The CDR3 DNA is TGTGCCAGCTCACCGAGACTACAGGGGGGTAACATTCAGTACTTC. This translates into CASSPRLQGGNIQYF.

In its sample, this clone was seen once. Other nucleotide sequences from this sample produce the same CDR3. The chain has TRBV18 and TRBJ1-1, with unresolved D. The V gene's germline CDR1 is KGHSH and CDR2 LQKENI. The V end lost 2 bases, the J end lost 0 bases, and 4 bases lay between the germline ends. This CDR3 has 13 amino acids. The CDR3 is CASSPTMNTEAFF. In DNA, the CDR3 is TGTGCCAGCTCACCAACCATGAACACTGAAGCTTTCTTT.

V and J are TRBV30 and TRBJ1-3, with a weak D call TRBD1 (5 bases). CDR3 size: 15 residues. V gave up 1 base and J gave up 0 bases, with 10 bases separating them. Germline values: CDR1 GTSNPN, CDR2 SVGIG (reference sequence). The DNA for the CDR3 is TGTGCCTGGAGTGGTGACAGTGACTCTGGAAACACCATATATTTT. The encoded protein is CAWSGDSDSGNTIYF.

V is TRBV19 and J is TRBJ2-3; 9 nucleotides line up with TRBD2. The CDR3 spans 14 residues. Germline V gene data show CDR1 as LNHDA and CDR2 as SQIVND (reference sequence). The V and J ends lost 7 bases and 2 bases, in that order; junction bases with no gene match: 4. The CDR3: CASKASGTTDTQYF. As DNA, the CDR3 is TGTGCCAGTAAGGCTAGCGGGACCACAGATACGCAGTATTTT. Based on the CDR3 plus reference TRBV19 and TRBJ2-3, the full variable domain is DGGITQSPKYLFRKEGQNVTLSCEQNLNHDAMYWYRQDPGQGLRLIYYSQIVNDFQKGDIAEGYSVSREKKESFPLTVTSAQKNPTAFYLCASKASGTTDTQYFGPGTRLTVL.

V and J are TRBV5-1 and TRBJ1-1; maybe TRBD1 (6 bases). The CDR3 consists of 13 residues. Germline CDR1 reads SGHRS; CDR2 reads YFSETQ. Deletions cut 4 bases from V and 2 bases from J, with 9 bases between. The DNA for the CDR3 is TGCGCCAGCAGCGAACAGGGTAACACTGAAGCTTTCTTT. Protein sequence: CASSEQGNTEAFF.